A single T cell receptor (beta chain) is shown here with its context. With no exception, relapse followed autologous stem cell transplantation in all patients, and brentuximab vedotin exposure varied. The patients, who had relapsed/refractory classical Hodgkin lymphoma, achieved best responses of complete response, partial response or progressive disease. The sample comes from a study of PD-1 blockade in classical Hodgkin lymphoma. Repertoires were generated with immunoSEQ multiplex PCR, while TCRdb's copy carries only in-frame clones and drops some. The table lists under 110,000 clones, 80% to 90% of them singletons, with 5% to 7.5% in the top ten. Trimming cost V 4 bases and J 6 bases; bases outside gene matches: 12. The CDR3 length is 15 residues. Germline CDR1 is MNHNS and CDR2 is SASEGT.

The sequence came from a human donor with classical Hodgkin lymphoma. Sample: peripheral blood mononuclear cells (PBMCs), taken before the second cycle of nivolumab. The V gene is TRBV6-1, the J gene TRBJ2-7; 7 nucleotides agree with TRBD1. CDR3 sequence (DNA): TGTGCCAGCAGTGTACGACAGGGCGGTCTGATCGAGCAGTACTTC. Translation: CASSVRQGGLIEQYF.